This TCR beta chain was observed in a study of blood T cell repertoires in COVID-19. About the study: The cDNA or gDNA used as material had been derived from T cells, B-cell-depleted T cells, or PBMCs.

In the study's own analysis: Quantification of nucleated cells was approximated via reference gene primer amplification. Clones were sequenced by immunoSEQ multiplex PCR, and TCRdb holds only the in-frame ones, with some missing. The DNA was the basis for D and trimming; V, J and clone size are from that table. The sample lists under 250,000 clones, approximately 90% seen once, with roughly 19% in the top ten. CDR3 length: 17 residues. V dropped 1 base and J dropped 0 bases, with 15 bases sitting between them. In germline, CDR1 is MGHRA, CDR2 YSYEKL. This TCR was sampled from a man aged 45-60 years with COVID-19, enrolled during active disease. The sequencing input was peripheral blood. V is TRBV4-1 and J is TRBJ1-1; perhaps TRBD1 as D (6 bases). The CDR3 bases are TGCGCCAGCAGCCAAGCGGGGGGCAGGGCCCTGAACACTGAAGCTTTCTTT. This encodes CASSQAGGRALNTEAFF.